This record concerns one T cell receptor (beta chain) sequence. Molecules of cDNA were individually given unique molecular identifiers that were attached to them. Each CDR3 protein is one row after TCRdb ran MiXCR on the 5' RACE reads. The table lists 70,000 to 85,000 distinct CDR3 sequences, 9% to 15% of them singletons. The sample comes from a study of early T cells in non-severe SARS-CoV-2 infection. This CDR3 region has 16 residues. Trimming pared 0 bases from V and 1 base from J, leaving 14 bases between. From germline, CDR1 is DFQATT and CDR2 SNEGSKA (reference sequence). Sequenced sample: whole blood. The receptor comes from an adult who was a healthcare worker with PCR-confirmed SARS-CoV-2 infection or an uninfected control (not recorded which). The V gene is TRBV20-1, the J gene TRBJ2-3; D unclear. The CDR3 nucleotides read TGCAGTGCTAGAGATCCTAAGGAAGCCGGCACAGATACGCAGTATTTT. Protein sequence: CSARDPKEAGTDTQYF.